These 7 T cell receptor beta chains originate from one sample sequenced in a study of T cells in Graves' hyperthyroidism and ophthalmopathy (dated by TCRdb to the late 2010s). The library was prepared using multiplex PCR. TCRdb records Illumina HiSeq 2000 as the sequencer. The TCR beta CDR3 regions were amplified from the RNA transcripts. A first-round RT-PCR of the TCR CDR3 used the HTBI primer set with the Qiagen OneStep RT-PCR kit. The public reads were quality trimmed at Q25 with fastp and then assembled into clones with MiXCR by TCRdb, keeping productive beta chains. A single entry per CDR3 protein holds the most common genes and DNA from its merged rows. In this sample the table shows 250,000 to 400,000 distinct CDR3 sequences, approximately 13% of which occur a single time. The top ten clones comprise about a third of the sample. The sample was blood. The receptors originated from a woman aged 40 to 50 with Graves' ophthalmopathy.

Only a few counts were recorded for this clonotype. This rearrangement joins TRBV12-3 or TRBV12-4 to TRBJ1-2; TRBD1 agrees at 7 bases. Trimming took 6 bases from V and 10 from J; bases not matched to a gene: 11. There are 13 residues in the CDR3. The CDR3 region has the DNA TGTGCCAGCAGCTTAACAGGGGCGGGTGACTACACCTTC. This codes for CASSLTGAGDYTF.

This clonotype was picked up a small number of times. The chain joins TRBV30 to TRBJ1-4, with 8 nucleotides matching TRBD1. V dropped 7 bases and J dropped 7; count of bases not matched to a gene: 8. The CDR3 extends over 13 amino acids. Germline CDR1 is GTSNPN and CDR2 is SVGIG (reference sequence). CDR3 residues: CAFGQGSSEKLFF. In DNA form, the CDR3 reads TGTGCCTTTGGACAGGGAAGCAGTGAAAAACTGTTTTTT.

On this clonotype itself: One end of the junction is discordant with germline, which a read error may explain. The chain has TRBV5-1 and TRBJ1-1; D remains ambiguous. Germline assignment: CDR1 SGHRS and CDR2 YFSETQ. The CDR3 contains 13 residues. The chain's CDR3 is CASSFGPHTEAVF. The CDR3 DNA sequence: TGCGCCAGCAGCTTCGGACCGCACACTGAAGCTGTCTTT.

This clonotype was detected ten times or more. This chain connects TRBV6-1 to TRBJ1-2; 10 bases map to TRBD1. The CDR3 is made up of 13 amino acids. Germline loops: CDR1 MNHNS, CDR2 SASEGT. The V segment lost 6 bases and the J segment 3 bases; nucleotides outside the gene matches: 1. The CDR3 DNA reads TGTGCCAGCAGGGACAGGGGGTACTATGGCTACACCTTC. Translated: CASRDRGYYGYTF.

This clonotype was picked up many times. The chain employs TRBV20-1 and TRBJ1-4; D remains unclear. The V end was cut by 5 bases, the J end by 6 bases, with 10 bases between. The CDR3 is 12 residues long. Germline lookup yields CDR1 DFQATT and CDR2 SNEGSKA (reference sequence). CDR3: CSAQGHDEKLFF. CDR3 sequence (DNA): TGCAGTGCTCAAGGGCACGATGAAAAACTGTTTTTT.

This clonotype was seen many times. The chain uses TRBV3-1 and TRBJ1-1; D is possibly TRBD1 (5 bases). The CDR3 is 13 residues long. CDR1 and CDR2 (germline): LGHDT, YNNKEL (reference sequence). The V end was cut by 4 bases, the J end by 3 bases, with 9 bases between. In DNA, the CDR3 is TGTGCCAGCAGCCGGGACTATTACACTGAAGCTTTCTTT. This translates into CASSRDYYTEAFF.

This clonotype was observed at least ten times. The V and J genes are TRBV2 and TRBJ2-1; D remains ambiguous. With 4 bases removed from V and 2 bases from J, the gap between germline ends came to 12 bases. The germline V gene has CDR1 SNHLY and CDR2 FYNNEI. This CDR3 contains 15 residues. CDR3 in amino acids: CASSGRRRTYNEQFF. Here the CDR3 DNA reads TGTGCCAGCAGTGGACGGCGGAGAACCTACAATGAGCAGTTCTTC. Full variable domain (outside the CDR3, taken from reference TRBV2 and TRBJ2-1): EPEVTQTPSHQVTQMGQEVILRCVPISNHLYFYWYRQILGQKVEFLVSFYNNEISEKSEIFDDQFSVERPDGSNFTLKIRSTKLEDSAMYFCASSGRRRTYNEQFFGPGTRLTVL.